The 3 T cell receptor beta chains in this list originate from one sample, sequenced in a study of blood T cell repertoires in COVID-19 (dated by TCRdb to 2020 to 2022). Libraries were built with the immunoSEQ multiplex PCR assay. The source is immuneACCESS, and TCRdb retained only in-frame sequences with V and J called. Part of the clones is not carried over; for the studies checked, unresolved V genes explain less than half of this, and the remainder is unexplained. Here the sample has 130,000 to 150,000 clones; around four fifths occur a single time. About 3% of the sample is held by the ten biggest clonotypes. Material: peripheral blood. These receptors all come from a woman aged 40 to 49 with active or convalescent COVID-19.

J is TRBJ2-3 and V is TRBV12-3 or TRBV12-4; D is ambiguous. CDR3 length: 13 residues. V was trimmed by 6 bases and J by 3 bases, leaving 10 bases between them. The CDR3 sequence is CASSSRVTDTQYF. The DNA for the CDR3 is TGTGCCAGCAGCTCCCGGGTGACAGATACGCAGTATTTT.

This chain joins TRBV5-1 and TRBJ2-1; a weak D match, TRBD1 (6 bases). The CDR3 loop spans 16 amino acids. The germline CDR1 and CDR2 sequences are SGHRS and YFSETQ. V was trimmed by 2 bases and J by 0 bases, leaving 12 bases between them. In DNA form, the CDR3 reads TGCGCCAGCAGCTTTACAGGGCGCCTCTCCTACAATGAGCAGTTCTTC. The encoded protein is CASSFTGRLSYNEQFF.

The chain is built from TRBV19 and TRBJ1-2; 9 bases map to TRBD1. This CDR3 region has 15 residues. Germline values: CDR1 LNHDA, CDR2 SQIVND (reference sequence). The ends lost 5 bases at V and 5 bases at J; junction bases unmatched: 9. The CDR3 sequence: CASSANRDRAYGYTF. The DNA of the CDR3 is TGTGCCAGTAGTGCAAACCGGGACAGGGCTTATGGCTACACCTTC.